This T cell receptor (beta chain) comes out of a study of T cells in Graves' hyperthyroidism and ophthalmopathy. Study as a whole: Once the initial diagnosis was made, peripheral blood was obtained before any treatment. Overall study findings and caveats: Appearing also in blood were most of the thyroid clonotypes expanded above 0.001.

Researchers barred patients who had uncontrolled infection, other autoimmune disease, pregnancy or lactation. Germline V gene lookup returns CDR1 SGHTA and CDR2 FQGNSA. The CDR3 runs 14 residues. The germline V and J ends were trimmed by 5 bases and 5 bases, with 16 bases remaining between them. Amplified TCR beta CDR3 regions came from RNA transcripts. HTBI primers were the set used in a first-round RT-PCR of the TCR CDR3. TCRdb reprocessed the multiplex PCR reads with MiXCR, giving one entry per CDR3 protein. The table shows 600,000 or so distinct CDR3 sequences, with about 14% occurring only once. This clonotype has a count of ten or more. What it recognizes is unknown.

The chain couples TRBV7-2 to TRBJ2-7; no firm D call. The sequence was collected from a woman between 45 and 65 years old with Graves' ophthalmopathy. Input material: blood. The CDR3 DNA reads TGTGCCAGCAGCGAGGTCTACCTAACGGACGAGCAGTACTTC. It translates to CASSEVYLTDEQYF.